A selection of T cell receptor beta chains follows, all from one sample in a study of T cell responses to AZD1222 COVID-19 vaccine. The assay was immunoSEQ multiplex PCR, and TCRdb's table has in-frame clones only and misses some. The table has under 250,000 clones, just over 90% seen once. Sequencing was performed on peripheral blood, taken on day 0 of MenACWY control vaccination. The receptors originated from an adult in good health. The CDR3 runs from the conserved cysteine through the conserved F or W. A D gene is named only where the DNA matches it firmly. The size field is filled for only some rows; it gives once, few, many or a size class.

clone_size d_call j_call v_call cdr3_aa cdr3_nt
. . TRBJ2-3 TRBV9 CASSVDYRGGTDTQYF TGTGCCAGCAGCGTAGATTATCGGGGCGGCACAGATACGCAGTATTTT
. . TRBJ1-1 TRBV29-1 CSVATGLEYTEAFF TGCAGCGTTGCAACAGGGCTGGAGTACACTGAAGCTTTCTTT
. . TRBJ1-6 TRBV4-1 CASSQASSSYNSPLHF TGCGCCAGCAGCCAAGCGTCGAGCTCCTATAATTCACCCCTCCACTTT
. . TRBJ1-5 TRBV2 CASRDTVGNQPQHF TGTGCCAGCAGAGATACGGTTGGGAATCAGCCCCAGCATTTT
once TRBD1 TRBJ2-3 TRBV28 CASTLSRDSQYF TGTGCCAGCACCCTGTCCCGGGACAGTCAGTATTTT
. . TRBJ1-4 TRBV15 CATSRDGHKKEKLFF TGTGCCACCAGCAGAGATGGTCACAAGAAGGAAAAACTGTTTTTT
. . TRBJ1-6 TRBV6-5 CASSTEDYNSPLHF TGTGCCAGCAGCACCGAGGATTATAATTCACCCCTCCACTTT
. . TRBJ1-1 TRBV5-1 CASSSGWNTEAFF TGCGCCAGCAGCTCGGGGTGGAACACTGAAGCTTTCTTT
few TRBD2 TRBJ2-1 TRBV6-5 CASSVSGGAGEQFF TGTGCCAGCAGCGTAAGCGGGGGGGCGGGTGAGCAGTTCTTC
once . TRBJ1-5 TRBV2 CASRDSTRGPQHF TGTGCCAGCAGGGACAGTACCCGAGGGCCCCAGCATTTT
. . TRBJ1-4 TRBV5-1 CASSLVGDKNEKLFF TGCGCCAGCAGCTTGGTTGGCGATAAGAATGAAAAACTGTTTTTT
. . TRBJ1-1 TRBV12-3/TRBV12-4 CASSLVVGEAFF TGTGCCAGCAGTTTAGTTGTCGGAGAAGCTTTCTTT
. TRBD2 TRBJ2-2 TRBV12-3/TRBV12-4 CASSGLAGGELFF TGTGCCAGCAGTGGACTAGCGGGGGGGGAGCTGTTTTTT
. TRBD1 TRBJ1-6 TRBV7-9 CASSLGTGGLSPLHF TGTGCCAGCAGCTTAGGGACAGGGGGGCTTTCACCCCTCCACTTT
. . TRBJ1-1 TRBV4-1 CASSQDLGRSLGAFF TGCGCCAGCAGCCAAGATCTAGGACGGTCTTTAGGAGCTTTCTTT
. . TRBJ1-2 TRBV7-2 CASSLVAEGGYTF TGTGCCAGCAGCTTAGTGGCGGAAGGAGGCTACACCTTC
. TRBD2 TRBJ2-3 TRBV5-4 CASSAGTSGYTDTQYF TGTGCCAGCAGCGCCGGGACTAGCGGATACACAGATACGCAGTATTTT
. . TRBJ1-1 TRBV30 CAWSRGSTEAFF TGTGCCTGGAGTCGGGGGAGCACTGAAGCTTTCTTT
. . TRBJ2-5 TRBV24-1 CATSRGSQETQYF TGTGCCACTTCTAGGGGCTCTCAAGAGACCCAGTACTTC
. . TRBJ1-1 TRBV4-1 CASSYLGGDRSIEAFF TGCGCCAGCAGTTACCTGGGAGGAGACCGTAGTATTGAAGCTTTCTTT
. TRBD2 TRBJ2-1 TRBV6-5 CASSTGTSGYNEQFF TGTGCCAGCTCGACCGGGACTAGCGGTTACAATGAGCAGTTCTTC
. . TRBJ1-2 TRBV3-1/TRBV3-2 CASSSQRSTGYGYTF TGTGCCAGCTCCTCTCAGAGATCGACCGGGTATGGCTACACCTTC
. . TRBJ2-7 TRBV6-2/TRBV6-3 CASSPRTLSSYEQYF TGTGCCAGCAGTCCGCGGACTCTGAGCTCCTACGAGCAGTACTTC
. TRBD1 TRBJ1-2 TRBV6-5 CASSYDRGNRGYTF TGTGCCAGCAGTTACGACAGGGGAAATCGTGGCTACACCTTC
. . TRBJ1-2 TRBV19 CASSMNAGERYGYTF TGTGCCAGTAGTATGAATGCCGGGGAGCGCTATGGCTACACCTTC
once . TRBJ1-3 TRBV18 CASSPEIQGNTIYF TGTGCCAGCTCACCCGAGATACAGGGAAACACCATATATTTT
. . TRBJ1-1 TRBV7-9 CASSLVEGPRAFF TGTGCCAGCAGCTTAGTCGAGGGGCCGAGAGCTTTCTTT
. . TRBJ1-3 TRBV4-3 CASSQGEGYGNTIYF TGCGCCAGCAGCCAAGGAGAGGGGTATGGAAACACCATATATTTT
. TRBD2 TRBJ2-3 TRBV3-1/TRBV3-2 CASSSLGGGADTQYF TGTGCCAGCAGCTCTCTGGGCGGGGGGGCAGATACGCAGTATTTT
. . TRBJ1-2 TRBV19 CASSANRASNGYTF TGTGCCAGTAGTGCGAACAGGGCGTCAAATGGCTACACCTTC
. TRBD1 TRBJ1-6 TRBV7-9 CASSRTGNSPLHF TGTGCCAGCAGCCGGACAGGAAATTCACCCCTCCACTTT
. . TRBJ1-4 TRBV6-5 CASSYGARNEKLFF TGTGCCAGCAGTTACGGCGCAAGGAATGAAAAACTGTTTTTT
. . TRBJ1-2 TRBV3-1/TRBV3-2 CASSLTWTAVSVGYTF TGTGCCAGCAGCCTAACCTGGACCGCGGTCAGCGTAGGCTACACCTTC
. TRBD1 TRBJ2-7 TRBV6-5 CASRSDRGPSEQYF TGTGCCAGCAGGTCAGACAGGGGACCATCGGAGCAGTACTTC
. TRBD1 TRBJ2-2 TRBV7-8 CASSLPRGRGGELFF TGTGCCAGCAGCTTACCCAGGGGGCGAGGCGGGGAGCTGTTTTTT
. . TRBJ1-4 TRBV5-6 CASSLDPNEKLFF TGTGCCAGCAGCTTGGACCCGAATGAAAAACTGTTTTTT
. . TRBJ1-2 TRBV4-1 CASSQPGMGSHGYTF TGCGCCAGCAGCCAACCTGGGATGGGGTCCCATGGCTACACCTTC
. TRBD1 TRBJ1-5 TRBV6-2/TRBV6-3 CASSSSDRAQHF TGTGCCAGCAGTTCCTCAGACAGGGCCCAGCATTTT
. . TRBJ1-2 TRBV12-3/TRBV12-4 CASSLTGQGYTF TGTGCCAGCAGTTTAACAGGGCAAGGCTACACCTTC
. . TRBJ2-7 TRBV6-5 CASRSGTLTYEQYF TGTGCCAGCAGGTCCGGGACACTGACCTACGAGCAGTACTTC
. . TRBJ1-6 TRBV2 CASRDSSYNSPLHF TGTGCCAGCAGAGACAGCTCCTATAATTCACCCCTCCACTTT
. . TRBJ1-5 TRBV19 CASRGEDYSNQPQHF TGTGCCAGTAGGGGGGAGGATTATAGCAATCAGCCCCAGCATTTT
. . TRBJ1-3 TRBV6-5 CASRPINSGNTIYF TGTGCCAGCAGACCGATAAACTCTGGAAACACCATATATTTT
. TRBD1 TRBJ1-6 TRBV27 CASRRDRYNSPLHF TGTGCCAGCAGGAGGGACAGGTATAATTCACCCCTCCACTTT
. TRBD1 TRBJ2-7 TRBV7-6 CASSLGNRGASYEQYF TGTGCCAGCAGCTTAGGTAACAGGGGGGCCTCCTACGAGCAGTACTTC
. TRBD1 TRBJ2-2 TRBV5-5 CASSLWETGAGTGELFF TGTGCCAGCAGCTTGTGGGAGACAGGGGCGGGCACCGGGGAGCTGTTTTTT
. . TRBJ1-3 TRBV18 CASSSGTTSGNTIYF TGTGCCAGCTCTTCCGGGACCACCTCTGGAAACACCATATATTTT
. . TRBJ2-7 TRBV5-1 CASSLQITGSSEQYF TGCGCCAGCAGTCTACAAATTACAGGGTCCAGCGAGCAGTACTTC
. TRBD1 TRBJ2-3 TRBV7-2 CASSLVQGVDTQYF TGTGCCAGCAGCTTAGTTCAGGGGGTAGATACGCAGTATTTT
. . TRBJ2-3 TRBV29-1 CSVYGSTQTNTQYF TGCAGCGTTTACGGGTCGACTCAAACCAATACGCAGTATTTT
. . TRBJ2-7 TRBV14 CASSRHSTGYEQYF TGTGCCAGCAGCCGCCACTCCACAGGGTACGAGCAGTACTTC
once . TRBJ2-7 TRBV5-6 CASSFGTGGSYEQYF TGTGCCAGCAGCTTCGGGACTGGAGGATCCTACGAGCAGTACTTC
. . TRBJ1-6 TRBV19 CASSPKGRQAPNSPLHF TGTGCCAGTAGTCCCAAAGGCCGACAGGCCCCTAATTCACCCCTCCACTTT
. . TRBJ1-1 TRBV12-3/TRBV12-4 CASVRETPTEAFF TGTGCCAGCGTCCGGGAAACCCCCACTGAAGCTTTCTTT
. . TRBJ1-3 TRBV28 CASTDWWAGSGNTIYF TGTGCCAGCACCGACTGGTGGGCCGGCTCTGGAAACACCATATATTTT
. . TRBJ1-2 TRBV30 CAWRAGGAQGYTF TGTGCCTGGAGGGCCGGGGGGGCTCAAGGCTACACCTTC
. TRBD1 TRBJ1-2 TRBV5-1 CASGSNPGQGASGYTF TGCGCCAGCGGGTCAAATCCCGGACAGGGGGCGAGTGGCTACACCTTC